Listed below are T cell receptor beta chains from one sample, sequenced in a study of CD8+ T cells in alopecia areata. Assay used: immunoSEQ multiplex PCR; TCRdb lists only in-frame clones, some missing. The sample lists some 160,000 clones, under 70% occurring once. The sequences come from CD4+ T cells sorted from blood, collected at week 4, from a patient treated with tofacitinib. These receptors originate from a human donor with alopecia areata. CDR3s include the opening cysteine and the closing phenylalanine or tryptophan.

TRBV29-1 CSVVSQVSYEQYF
TRBV29-1 CSASLSEPTGELFF
TRBV30 CAWSVRADTQYF
TRBV29-1 CSGDEGGTDTQYF
TRBV6-5 CASSYSAQGHEQYF
TRBV11-2 CASSQGGTGGAGENIQYF
TRBV30 CAWRRIGYTF
TRBV27 CASSFSGAGNTIYF
TRBV30 CAWSVLAGKTGELFF
TRBV15 CATSRERQGVGNQPQHF
TRBV25-1 CASSEYGAGRNEKLFF
TRBV5-6 CASSLWEGPQHF
TRBV4-2 CASSQRDRASSYNEQFF
TRBV25-1 CASREGGYGYTF
TRBV7-3 CASSPTGGRETQYF
TRBV29-1 CSVATPLNFQETQYF
TRBV5-1 CASSLPDNYGYTF
TRBV29-1 CSVARTDYGYTF